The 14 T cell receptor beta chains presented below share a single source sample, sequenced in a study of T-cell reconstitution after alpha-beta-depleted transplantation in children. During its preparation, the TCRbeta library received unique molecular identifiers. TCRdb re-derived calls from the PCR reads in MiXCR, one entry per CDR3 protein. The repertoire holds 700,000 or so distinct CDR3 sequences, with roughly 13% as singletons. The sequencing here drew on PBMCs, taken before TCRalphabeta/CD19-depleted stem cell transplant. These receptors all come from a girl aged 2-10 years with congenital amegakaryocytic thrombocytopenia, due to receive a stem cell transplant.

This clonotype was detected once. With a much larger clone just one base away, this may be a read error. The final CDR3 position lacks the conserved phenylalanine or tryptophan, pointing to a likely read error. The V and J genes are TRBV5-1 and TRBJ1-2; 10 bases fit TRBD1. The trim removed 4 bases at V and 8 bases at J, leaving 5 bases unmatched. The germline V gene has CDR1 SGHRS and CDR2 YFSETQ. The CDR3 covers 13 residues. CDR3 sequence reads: CASSLDRGPGYTY. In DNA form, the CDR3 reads TGCGCCAGCAGCCTTGACAGGGGGCCCGGCTACACCTAC.

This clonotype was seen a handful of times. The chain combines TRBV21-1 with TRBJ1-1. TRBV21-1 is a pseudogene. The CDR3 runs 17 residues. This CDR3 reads CASSKWGGGVRNTEAFF. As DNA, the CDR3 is TGTGCCAGCAGCAAATGGGGCGGGGGGGTTAGGAACACTGAAGCTTTCTTT.

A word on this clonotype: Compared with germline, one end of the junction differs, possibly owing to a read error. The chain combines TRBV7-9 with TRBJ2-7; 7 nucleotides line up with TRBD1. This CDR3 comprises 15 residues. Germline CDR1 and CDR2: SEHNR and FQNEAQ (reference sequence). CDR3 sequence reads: CASSQTGVTSYKQYF. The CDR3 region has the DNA TGTGCCAGCAGCCAAACAGGGGTGACCTCCTACAAGCAGTACTTC.

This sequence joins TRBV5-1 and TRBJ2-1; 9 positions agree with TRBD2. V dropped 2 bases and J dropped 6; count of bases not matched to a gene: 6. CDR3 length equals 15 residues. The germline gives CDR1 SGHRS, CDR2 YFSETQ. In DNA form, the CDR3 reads TGCGCCAGCAGCTTTGAGGCTAGCGGGATCAATGAGCAGTTCTTC. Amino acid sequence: CASSFEASGINEQFF.

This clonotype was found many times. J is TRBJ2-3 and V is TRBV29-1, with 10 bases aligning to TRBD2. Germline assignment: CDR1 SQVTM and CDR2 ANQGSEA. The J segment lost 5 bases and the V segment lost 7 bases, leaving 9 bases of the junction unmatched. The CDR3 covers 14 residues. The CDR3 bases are TGCAGCGGAGAGGTAGCGGGAGGTCTAGATACGCAGTATTTT. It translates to CSGEVAGGLDTQYF.

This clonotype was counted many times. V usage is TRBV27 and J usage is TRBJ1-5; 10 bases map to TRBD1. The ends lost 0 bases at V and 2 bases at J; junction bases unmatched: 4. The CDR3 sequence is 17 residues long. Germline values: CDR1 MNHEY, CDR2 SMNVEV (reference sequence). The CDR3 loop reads CASSLSGTGDGNQPQHF. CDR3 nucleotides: TGTGCCAGCAGTTTATCGGGGACAGGGGACGGCAATCAGCCCCAGCATTTT.

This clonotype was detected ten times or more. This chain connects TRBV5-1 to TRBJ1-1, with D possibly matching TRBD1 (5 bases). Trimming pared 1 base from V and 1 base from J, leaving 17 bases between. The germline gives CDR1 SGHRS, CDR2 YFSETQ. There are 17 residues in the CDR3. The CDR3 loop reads CASSLRAGKAANTEAFF. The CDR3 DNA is TGCGCCAGCAGCTTGCGGGCAGGGAAAGCGGCGAACACTGAAGCTTTCTTT.

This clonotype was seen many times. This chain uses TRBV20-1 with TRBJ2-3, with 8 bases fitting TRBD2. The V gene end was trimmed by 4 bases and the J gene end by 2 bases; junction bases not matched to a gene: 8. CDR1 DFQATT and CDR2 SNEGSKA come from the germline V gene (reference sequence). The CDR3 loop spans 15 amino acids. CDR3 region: CSATLLAGATDTQYF. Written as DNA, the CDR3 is TGCAGTGCTACCTTGCTAGCGGGCGCCACAGATACGCAGTATTTT.

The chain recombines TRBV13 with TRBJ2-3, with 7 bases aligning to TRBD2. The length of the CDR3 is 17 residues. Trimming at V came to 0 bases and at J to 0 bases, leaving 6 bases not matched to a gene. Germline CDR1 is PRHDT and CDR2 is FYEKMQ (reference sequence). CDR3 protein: CASSLGPAGMSTDTQYF. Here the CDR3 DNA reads TGTGCCAGCAGCTTAGGCCCAGCGGGAATGAGCACAGATACGCAGTATTTT.

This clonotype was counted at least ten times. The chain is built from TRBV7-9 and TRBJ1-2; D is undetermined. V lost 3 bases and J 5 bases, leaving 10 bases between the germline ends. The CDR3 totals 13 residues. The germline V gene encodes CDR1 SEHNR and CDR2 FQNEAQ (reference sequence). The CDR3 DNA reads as TGTGCCAGCAGCTTGAGTCAGACATATGGCTACACCTTC. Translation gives CASSLSQTYGYTF.

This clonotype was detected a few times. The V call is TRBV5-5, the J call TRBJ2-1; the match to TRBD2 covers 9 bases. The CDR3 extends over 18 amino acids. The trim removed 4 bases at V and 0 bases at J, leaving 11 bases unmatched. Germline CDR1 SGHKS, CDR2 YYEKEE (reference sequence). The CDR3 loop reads CASSSRYLSGSSYNEQFF. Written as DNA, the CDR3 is TGTGCCAGCAGCAGCCGATATCTTAGCGGGAGCTCCTACAATGAGCAGTTCTTC.

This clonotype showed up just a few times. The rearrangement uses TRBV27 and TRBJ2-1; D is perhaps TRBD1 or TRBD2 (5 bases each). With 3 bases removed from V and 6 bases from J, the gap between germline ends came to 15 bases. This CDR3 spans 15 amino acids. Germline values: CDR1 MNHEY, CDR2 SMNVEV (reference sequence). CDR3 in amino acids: CASSLGDLGVNEQFF. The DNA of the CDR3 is TGTGCCAGCAGTTTGGGGGACCTGGGGGTCAATGAGCAGTTCTTC.

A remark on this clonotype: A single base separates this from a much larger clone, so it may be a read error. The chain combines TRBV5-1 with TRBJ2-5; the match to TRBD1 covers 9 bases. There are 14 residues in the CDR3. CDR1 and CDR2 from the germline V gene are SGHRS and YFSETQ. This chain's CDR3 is CASSRGQGQEPQYF. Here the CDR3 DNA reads TGCGCCAGTTCAAGGGGACAGGGACAAGAGCCCCAGTACTTC.

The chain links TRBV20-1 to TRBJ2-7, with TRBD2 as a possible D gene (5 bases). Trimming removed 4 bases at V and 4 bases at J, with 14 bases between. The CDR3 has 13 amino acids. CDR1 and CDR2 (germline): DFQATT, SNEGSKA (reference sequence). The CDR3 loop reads CSATEVLLYEQYF. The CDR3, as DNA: TGCAGTGCTACGGAGGTCCTCTTGTACGAGCAGTACTTC.